The T cell receptor (beta chain) under discussion was sequenced for a study of early T cells in non-severe SARS-CoV-2 infection. Study-level information: Sequencing used unsorted whole-blood bulk RNA, so chains lack pairing. Study conclusions and caveats: VDJdb-based annotation leaned toward anti-spike CD8 responses and missed private and CD4 specificities.

This clonotype was seen more than once but under ten times. Its antigen remains unidentified. This CDR3 is 15 amino acids long. Germline V gives CDR1 LGHNA, CDR2 YNFKEQ. V lost 0 bases, J lost 3 bases, and 11 bases lay in between. The TCR library protocol was used to attach unique molecular identifiers. These identifiers were attached to individual cDNA molecules. Using its own MiXCR run on the 5' RACE reads, TCRdb lists one record per CDR3 protein. The sample yields 80,000 or so distinct CDR3 sequences, around a sixth seen once. The chain couples TRBV4-2 to TRBJ1-1; no clear D gene. Sample: whole blood. This clonotype was obtained from an adult who was a healthcare worker with PCR-confirmed SARS-CoV-2 infection or an uninfected control (not recorded which). CDR3 amino acids: CASSQDIAGYTEAFF. Written as DNA, the CDR3 is TGTGCCAGCAGCCAAGATATAGCAGGTTACACTGAAGCTTTCTTT.